This TCR beta chain emerged from a study of T cells in narcolepsy. Whole-study context: Healthy controls were enrolled alongside patients with narcolepsy type 1 or type 2. Study outcomes and limitations: Same-patient CSF and blood CD4+ T cell clonotypes included HCRT-specific and TRIB2-specific autoreactive ones. No autoreactive T cell clone sequences appeared in some memory CD4+ repertoires. Reportedly, autoreactive clonotypes were serially detected in patients' blood but not controls'.

Generated by immunoSEQ multiplex PCR, the TCRdb table keeps only in-frame clones and is missing some. The data show 24,000 or so clones, roughly four fifths seen once. This clone has only a few counts. Its antigen is as yet unknown. Germline values: CDR1 SEHNR, CDR2 FQNEAQ (reference sequence). V shed 5 bases and J shed 8 bases, with 14 bases lying between them. The CDR3 spans 13 residues. The TCR comes from a human donor with narcolepsy. The sample taken for sequencing was CD45RA- memory CD4+ T cells from PBMCs. This chain links TRBV7-9 with TRBJ2-3; the D is unclear. The CDR3 bases are TGTGCCAGCAGCGCCAGTCCTTGGGGTACGCAGTATTTT. It yields the protein CASSASPWGTQYF. Using reference TRBV7-9 and TRBJ2-3 for the parts outside the CDR3, the full variable domain is DTGVSQNPRHKITKRGQNVTFRCDPISEHNRLYWYRQTLGQGPEFLTYFQNEAQLEKSRLLSDRFSAERPKGSFSTLEIQRTEQGDSAMYLCASSASPWGTQYFGPGTRLTVL.